What follows are 12 T cell receptor beta chains derived from one specimen sequenced in a study of shared clonotypes between healthy human individuals. TCRdb keeps only in-frame clones here, not all; method: immunoSEQ multiplex PCR. The sample includes approximately 2.4 million clones, 95% of them seen just once. The sample comprised naive CD4+ T cells sorted from blood. The subset denotes: CD45RA+ positively selected. The receptors here all came from a man younger than 35 in good health.

J is TRBJ2-1 and V is TRBV5-1; the match to TRBD2 covers 7 bases. Per germline, CDR1 SGHRS and CDR2 YFSETQ. There are 14 residues in the CDR3. J gave up 6 bases and V 4 bases, and 7 bases lay outside the gene matches. CDR3 in amino acids: CASSTGLDGNEQFF. In DNA, the CDR3 is TGCGCCAGCAGCACCGGACTAGATGGCAATGAGCAGTTCTTC. Complete variable domain (other parts from reference TRBV5-1 and TRBJ2-1): KAGVTQTPRYLIKTRGQQVTLSCSPISGHRSVSWYQQTPGQGLQFLFEYFSETQRNKGNFPGRFSGRQFSNSRSEMNVSTLELGDSALYLCASSTGLDGNEQFFGPGTRLTVL.

The rearrangement uses TRBV10-3 and TRBJ1-2; 8 bases agree with TRBD1. V shed 10 bases, J shed 7 bases, and the junction held 14 bases outside the gene matches. The CDR3 loop spans 14 amino acids. Germline values: CDR1 ENHRY, CDR2 SYGVKD. The CDR3: CATLPSGGKPGYTF. The DNA of the CDR3 is TGTGCCACCCTGCCTTCAGGGGGCAAACCTGGCTACACCTTC.

The V gene is TRBV7-9, the J gene TRBJ1-6, with TRBD1 identical over 8 bases. This CDR3 comprises 15 residues. Germline values: CDR1 SEHNR, CDR2 FQNEAQ (reference sequence). V dropped 7 bases and J dropped 3; count of bases not matched to a gene: 5. The CDR3 DNA is TGTGCCAGCAAACAGGGGGAGGACTATAATTCACCCCTCCACTTT. It is translated as CASKQGEDYNSPLHF.

The chain couples TRBV27 to TRBJ1-6, with a weak D call TRBD1 (5 bases). The germline CDR1 and CDR2 sequences are MNHEY and SMNVEV (reference sequence). CDR3 length: 16 residues. V lost 3 bases and J lost 9, with 18 bases in between. This chain's CDR3 is CASSLIPETAGSPLHF. In DNA form, the CDR3 reads TGTGCCAGCAGTTTGATACCGGAGACAGCGGGTTCACCCCTCCACTTT.

The rearrangement links TRBV5-4 to TRBJ2-2, with 7 bases aligning to TRBD1. V lost 1 base, J lost 0 bases, and 3 bases stayed unmatched. CDR1 and CDR2 (germline): SGHNT, YYREEE (reference sequence). This CDR3 has 16 residues. Here the CDR3 DNA reads TGTGCCAGCAGCTTGAACAGGGGTTCGAACACCGGGGAGCTGTTTTTT. Its translation is CASSLNRGSNTGELFF.

The CDR3 sequence is CAWISGWNTEAFF. CDR3 coding DNA: TGTGCCTGGATATCAGGGTGGAACACTGAAGCTTTCTTT. The gene calls are TRBV30 and TRBJ1-1; TRBD1 might be the D (5 bases). The germline gives CDR1 GTSNPN, CDR2 SVGIG (reference sequence). The CDR3 length is 13 residues. Trimming removed 4 bases from V and 1 base from J, with 10 bases in between.

This chain's CDR3 is CSVEAFKTYEQYF. Here the CDR3 DNA reads TGCAGCGTTGAAGCCTTTAAGACCTACGAGCAGTACTTC. V gene TRBV29-1 combines with J gene TRBJ2-5; D ambiguous. With the DNA end fitting TRBJ2-7 better, the J assignment may be wrong. This CDR3 comprises 13 residues. The germline V gene encodes CDR1 SQVTM and CDR2 ANQGSEA.

The J gene is TRBJ2-3, the V gene TRBV13; 7 bases are shared with TRBD2. This CDR3 comprises 14 residues. V trimming: 4 bases; J trimming: 5 bases; junction bases outside the gene matches: 6. Germline V gives CDR1 PRHDT, CDR2 FYEKMQ (reference sequence). CDR3 in DNA: TGTGCCAGCAGCTGGAGCGGGGTGAGAGATACGCAGTATTTT. Its translation is CASSWSGVRDTQYF.

This chain links TRBV14 with TRBJ2-7, with no clear D. Trimming pared 1 base from V and 2 bases from J, leaving 9 bases between. This CDR3 has 14 residues. Germline V gene sequence: CDR1 SGHDN, CDR2 FVKESK. CDR3 DNA sequence: TGTGCCAGCAGCCAAGCTGGACCTACCTACGAGCAGTACTTC. This translates into CASSQAGPTYEQYF.

The chain uses TRBV11-2 and TRBJ1-1; possible D gene TRBD1, 6 bases. The CDR3 is made up of 15 amino acids. V lost 4 bases and J 1 base, leaving 13 bases between the germline ends. The germline V gene has CDR1 SGHAT and CDR2 FQNNGV. The CDR3 region is CASSSPGDQNTEAFF. The DNA of the CDR3 is TGTGCCAGCAGCTCACCAGGGGACCAGAACACTGAAGCTTTCTTT.

The V call is TRBV28, the J call TRBJ1-2; 7 bases align to TRBD1. The germline V gene encodes CDR1 MDHEN and CDR2 SYDVKM. The CDR3 runs to 15 residues. J lost 0 bases, V lost 4 bases, and 5 bases had no gene match. This chain's CDR3 is CASSSTGTANYGYTF. The CDR3, as DNA: TGTGCCAGCAGTTCTACCGGGACAGCTAACTATGGCTACACCTTC.

This clone was detected only once. The gene calls are TRBV19 and TRBJ1-5; the match to TRBD1 covers 10 bases. Germline V CDR1 and CDR2: LNHDA, SQIVND (reference sequence). CDR3 length equals 16 residues. V lost 1 base to trimming and J lost 4 bases; unmatched junction nucleotides: 4. DNA of the CDR3: TGTGCCAGTAGTATAGGCTGGACAGGGGGAAATCAGCCCCAGCATTTT. This codes for CASSIGWTGGNQPQHF.